These 9 T cell receptor beta chains were sequenced from one sample in a study. TCRdb re-analysed the RT-PCR reads in MiXCR, keeping a single row per CDR3 protein. The sample records around 700,000 distinct CDR3 sequences, 12% to 15% being singletons. Sequencing input: memory CD4+ T cells from blood. These receptors all come from a female donor in good health, serving as a healthy control.

This clonotype came up many times. This rearrangement joins TRBV10-3 to TRBJ1-3; 10 nucleotides agree with TRBD1. The V segment lost 1 base and the J segment 8 bases; nucleotides outside the gene matches: 5. The CDR3 extends over 15 amino acids. Germline V CDR1 and CDR2: ENHRY, SYGVKD. The DNA for the CDR3 is TGTGCCATCAGTGAGTTCGGGACAGGGGCTGACACCATATATTTT. Translated, it gives CAISEFGTGADTIYF.

This clonotype showed up many times. The genes are TRBV20-1 and TRBJ2-3; D gene unclear. Germline V gives CDR1 DFQATT, CDR2 SNEGSKA (reference sequence). V was pared by 2 bases and J by 3 bases, with 15 bases between. This CDR3 spans 15 amino acids. The CDR3 DNA reads as TGCAGTGCTAGACCTACGACTCACGGGACAGATACGCAGTATTTT. The encoded protein is CSARPTTHGTDTQYF.

The V call is TRBV20-1, the J call TRBJ2-7; 8 bases map to TRBD2. This CDR3 contains 16 residues. CDR1 is DFQATT, CDR2 SNEGSKA, per germline (reference sequence). V shed 0 bases, J shed 0 bases, and the junction held 7 bases outside the gene matches. The CDR3 DNA sequence: TGCAGTGCTAGAGATCAGAGGCTAGCGGGCTCCTACGAGCAGTACTTC. Protein product: CSARDQRLAGSYEQYF.

This clonotype has just a few counts. The genes are TRBV4-3 and TRBJ2-1, with 7 bases fitting TRBD1. The germline V gene encodes CDR1 LGHNA and CDR2 YSLEER. The CDR3 covers 14 residues. The ends lost 0 bases at V and 15 bases at J; junction bases unmatched: 11. CDR3 region: CASSQEPLTGLLFF. Written as DNA, the CDR3 is TGCGCCAGCAGCCAAGAGCCATTGACAGGGCTTCTGTTCTTC.

The chain couples TRBV25-1 to TRBJ2-5; 10 positions agree with TRBD1. J lost 2 bases, V lost 3 bases, and 6 bases had no gene match. The CDR3 is made up of 16 amino acids. The V gene's germline CDR1 is MGHDK and CDR2 SYGVNS. The CDR3 is CASSEGTGAHQETQYF. CDR3 nucleotides: TGTGCCAGCAGTGAGGGGACAGGGGCCCATCAAGAGACCCAGTACTTC.

This clonotype has only a few counts. The chain recombines TRBV15 with TRBJ1-2; D call uncertain. The germline V gene has CDR1 LNHNV and CDR2 YYDKDF (reference sequence). This CDR3 contains 13 residues. V was clipped by 7 bases and J by 8 bases, with 17 bases between them. DNA for the CDR3: TGTGCCACCACTCCGGGGAGGTCTTGGGGCTACACCTTC. Translated, it gives CATTPGRSWGYTF.

There are a few counts of this clonotype. The chain joins TRBV7-8 to TRBJ2-3; 9 bases map to TRBD2. This CDR3 is built from 15 residues. Trimming cost V 8 bases and J 14 bases; bases outside gene matches: 20. The V gene's germline CDR1 is SGHVS and CDR2 FQNEAQ. The CDR3 here is CASGARAGGPPHRYF. The CDR3 DNA follows: TGTGCCAGCGGAGCTAGGGCGGGAGGGCCCCCTCACAGGTATTTT.

The chain links TRBV7-2 to TRBJ1-2; D is uncertain. Trimming removed 7 bases at V and 3 bases at J, with 12 bases between. The CDR3 is 13 residues long. Germline V gene lookup returns CDR1 SGHTA and CDR2 FQGNSA. CDR3 coding DNA: TGTGCCAGCAACTTTATTGGGGACTATGGCTACACCTTC. Its translation: CASNFIGDYGYTF.

The chain combines TRBV20-1 with TRBJ2-7; D gene uncertain. Between the trimmed V and J ends, which lost 3 bases and 6 bases, there was a span of 12 bases. The CDR3 has 12 residues. CDR1 DFQATT and CDR2 SNEGSKA come from the germline V gene (reference sequence). The CDR3 DNA reads as TGCAGTGCTAGGTTCCTAAACGGCGAGCAGTACTTC. Its translation: CSARFLNGEQYF.